The sequence of this T cell receptor beta chain was determined in a study of metastatic and nonmetastatic thyroid tumors. No patient received treatment before thyroid surgery. TCRdb reanalyzed the PCR reads with MiXCR. The data show about 7,900 clones, about 28% seen once. This clone is labeled as medium-sized. This CDR3 comprises 14 residues. The V gene's germline CDR1 is LGHNA and CDR2 YNFKEQ. V shed 5 bases and J 8 bases; nucleotides not matched to a gene: 7. Sequenced material: adjacent normal tissue. The TCR originated in a female donor with papillary thyroid cancer or a benign thyroid nodule (not recorded which). Some clones in this sample may be carry-over from other donors' samples. This chain joins TRBV4-2 and TRBJ2-1; TRBD1 matches at 9 bases. The CDR3 DNA follows: TGTGCCAGCAGCTCCGGGACAGGGTTGGATGAGCAGTTCTTC. It codes for CASSSGTGLDEQFF.